This TCR beta chain came from a study of blood T cells in healthy people across ages. As to this clonotype: The target antigen is unknown.

Through a sample-barcoded 5' primer and a J-beta primer mix, a second PCR was run for roughly 6 to 11 cycles. One entry per CDR3 protein results from TCRdb running MiXCR on the 5' RACE reads. Found here are roughly 800,000 distinct CDR3 sequences, more than 20% of them singletons; the top ten hold under 4.5%. General study points: Diversity of TCR beta correlated strongly with naive T cell percentage.

Per sample, extraction of total RNA gave at least 5.5 micrograms in every case. Germline CDR1 is SGDLS and CDR2 is YYNGEE. The V end lost 2 bases, the J end lost 2 bases, and 7 bases lay between the germline ends. The CDR3 extends over 14 amino acids. This sample was also put to use in a study of T cells of mothers and their children. As that study records: In unrelated and related pairs, TCR recombination output is shaped in a similar way by thymic selection.

Sequencing used blood. The J gene is TRBJ1-4, the V gene TRBV9; D ambiguous. The TCR originated in a boy between 5 and 17 years old in good health. DNA of the CDR3: TGTGCCAGCAGCGTTACAGTCACTAATGAAAAACTGTTTTTT. This codes for CASSVTVTNEKLFF.